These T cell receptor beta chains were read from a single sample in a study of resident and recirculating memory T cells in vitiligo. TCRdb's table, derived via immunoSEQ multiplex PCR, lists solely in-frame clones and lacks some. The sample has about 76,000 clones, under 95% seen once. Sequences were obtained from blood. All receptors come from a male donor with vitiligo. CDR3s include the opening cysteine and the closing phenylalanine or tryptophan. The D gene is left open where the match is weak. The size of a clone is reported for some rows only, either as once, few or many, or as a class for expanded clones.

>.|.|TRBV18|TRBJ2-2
CASSPSDLGELFF
TGTGCCAGCTCACCGTCCGACTTAGGGGAGCTGTTTTTT
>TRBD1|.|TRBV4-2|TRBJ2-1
CASSQEPGGSSYNEQFF
TGTGCCAGCAGCCAAGAGCCAGGGGGAAGCTCCTACAATGAGCAGTTCTTC
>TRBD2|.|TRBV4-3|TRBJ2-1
CASSQAIGSGVGEQFF
TGCGCCAGCAGCCAAGCAATCGGTAGCGGGGTAGGTGAGCAGTTCTTC
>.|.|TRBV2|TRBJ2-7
CASSENGGSVGEQYF
TGTGCCAGCAGTGAAAACGGGGGTTCGGTAGGCGAGCAGTACTTC
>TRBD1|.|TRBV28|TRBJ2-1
CASSGGTGFYNEQFF
TGTGCCAGCAGCGGGGGGACAGGGTTTTACAATGAGCAGTTCTTC
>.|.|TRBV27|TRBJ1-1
CASLIYYQGNTEAFF
TGTGCCAGCCTGATCTACTATCAGGGAAACACTGAAGCTTTCTTT
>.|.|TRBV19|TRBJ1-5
CASSNLRLDNQPQHF
TGTGCCAGTAGTAACTTGAGGTTGGACAATCAGCCCCAGCATTTT
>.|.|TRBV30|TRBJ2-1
CAWSATSSYNEQFF
TGTGCCTGGAGCGCTACTAGCTCCTACAATGAGCAGTTCTTC
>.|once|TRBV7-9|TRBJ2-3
CASSLEGGTDTQYF
TGTGCCAGCAGCCTCGAGGGGGGCACAGATACGCAGTATTTT
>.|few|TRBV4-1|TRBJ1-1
CASRTGGIPEAFF
TGCGCCAGCCGAACGGGGGGCATTCCTGAAGCTTTCTTT
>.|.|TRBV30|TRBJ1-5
CAWSVVAPNQPQHF
TGTGCCTGGAGTGTAGTGGCACCAAATCAGCCCCAGCATTTT
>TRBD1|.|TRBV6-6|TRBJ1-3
CASSPQGAADGNTIYF
TGTGCCAGCAGTCCCCAGGGGGCGGCGGATGGAAACACCATATATTTT
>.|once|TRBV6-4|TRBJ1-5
CASSDSRAPDNQPQHF
TGTGCCAGCAGTGACTCGAGGGCTCCAGATAATCAGCCCCAGCATTTT
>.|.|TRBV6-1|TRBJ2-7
CASRPTGGHEQYF
TGTGCCAGCCGTCCGACAGGAGGCCACGAGCAGTACTTC
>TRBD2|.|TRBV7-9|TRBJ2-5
CASSLGLAGDGIAQYF
TGTGCCAGCAGCTTAGGCCTAGCGGGAGATGGGATTGCCCAGTACTTC
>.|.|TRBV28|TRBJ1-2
CASSLGREGYTF
TGTGCCAGCAGTTTAGGCAGGGAAGGCTACACCTTC
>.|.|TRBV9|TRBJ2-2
CASSLGGGKSTGELFF
TGTGCCAGCAGCCTAGGGGGGGGAAAAAGCACCGGGGAGCTGTTTTTT
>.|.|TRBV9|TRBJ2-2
CASSASLGLNTGELFF
TGTGCCAGCAGCGCAAGTCTAGGACTGAACACCGGGGAGCTGTTTTTT
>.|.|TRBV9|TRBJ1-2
CASSVRQTTLNYGYTF
TGTGCCAGCAGCGTCAGACAGACCACCCTTAACTATGGCTACACCTTC
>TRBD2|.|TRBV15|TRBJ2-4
CATSTGGRFLAKNIQYF
TGTGCCACCAGCACGGGGGGGAGGTTTTTAGCCAAAAACATTCAGTACTTC
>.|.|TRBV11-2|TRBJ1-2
CASSLGAGGPYGYTF
TGTGCCAGCAGCTTAGGCGCCGGCGGGCCATATGGCTACACCTTC
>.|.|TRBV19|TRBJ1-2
CASSIDGVANYGYTF
TGTGCCAGTAGTATAGATGGAGTAGCTAACTATGGCTACACCTTC
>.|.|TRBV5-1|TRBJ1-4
CASSRGSSDTNEKLFF
TGCGCCAGCAGCAGGGGCAGTTCGGACACTAATGAAAAACTGTTTTTT
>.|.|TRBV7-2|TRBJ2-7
CASSFSTEGEQYF
TGTGCCAGCAGCTTCTCGACTGAAGGTGAGCAGTACTTC
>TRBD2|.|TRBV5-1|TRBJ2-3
CASSFRGEGHIDTQYF
TGCGCCAGCAGCTTCCGGGGGGAAGGTCACATAGATACGCAGTATTTT
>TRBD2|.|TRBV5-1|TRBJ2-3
CASSLVLSGRTSSTDTQYF
TGCGCCAGCAGCTTGGTCTTAAGCGGGAGGACATCATCCACAGATACGCAGTATTTT
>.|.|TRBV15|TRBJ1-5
CATSKRGYSNQPQHF
TGTGCCACCAGCAAACGAGGCTATAGCAATCAGCCCCAGCATTTT
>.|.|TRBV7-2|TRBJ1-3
CASSLVGGFGNTIYF
TGTGCCAGCAGCTTAGTCGGGGGGTTTGGAAACACCATATATTTT
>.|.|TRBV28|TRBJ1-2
CASSFPGTF
TGTGCCAGCAGCTTCCCAGGCACCTTC
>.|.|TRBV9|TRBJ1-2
CASTGQTTNYGYTF
TGTGCCAGCACCGGACAGACTACTAACTATGGCTACACCTTC
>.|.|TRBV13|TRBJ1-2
CASSLDPSGGYTF
TGTGCCAGCAGCTTAGACCCGTCGGGAGGCTACACCTTC
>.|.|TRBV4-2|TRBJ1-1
CASSQGQTNTEAFF
TGTGCCAGCAGCCAAGGACAAACGAACACTGAAGCTTTCTTT